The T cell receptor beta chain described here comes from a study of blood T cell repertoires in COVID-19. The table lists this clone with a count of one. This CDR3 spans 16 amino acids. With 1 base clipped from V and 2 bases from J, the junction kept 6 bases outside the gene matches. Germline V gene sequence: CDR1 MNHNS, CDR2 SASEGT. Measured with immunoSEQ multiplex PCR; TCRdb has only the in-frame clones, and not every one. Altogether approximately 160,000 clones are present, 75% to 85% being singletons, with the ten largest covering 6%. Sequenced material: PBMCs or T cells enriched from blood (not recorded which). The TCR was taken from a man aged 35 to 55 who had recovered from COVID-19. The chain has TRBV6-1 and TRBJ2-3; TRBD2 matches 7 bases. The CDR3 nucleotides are TGTGCCAGCAGTGAAGTCGCAGGGAGGGCCACAGATACGCAGTATTTT. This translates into CASSEVAGRATDTQYF.